This T cell receptor beta chain was sequenced for a study of blood T cell repertoires in COVID-19. Overall study: Italy, Spain and the United States were the sources of the convalescent and acute COVID-19 samples.

Assay: immunoSEQ multiplex PCR; the TCRdb copy retains only in-frame clones and omits some. The profile shows 200,000 to 250,000 clones, around 90% of them singletons. What was sequenced was peripheral blood. The clonotype originates from a man younger than 45 with COVID-19, enrolled during active disease.

CDR3 DNA sequence: TGTGCCAGCAGCTTAATTGGGACAGGGTTCGCCGGGGAGCTGTTTTTT. Translated, it gives CASSLIGTGFAGELFF. The chain is built from TRBV7-2 and TRBJ2-2; 9 positions match TRBD1. CDR1 is SGHTA and CDR2 is FQGNSA in the germline V gene. The V and J ends lost 2 bases and 6 bases, in that order; junction bases with no gene match: 7. The CDR3 sequence is 16 residues long.